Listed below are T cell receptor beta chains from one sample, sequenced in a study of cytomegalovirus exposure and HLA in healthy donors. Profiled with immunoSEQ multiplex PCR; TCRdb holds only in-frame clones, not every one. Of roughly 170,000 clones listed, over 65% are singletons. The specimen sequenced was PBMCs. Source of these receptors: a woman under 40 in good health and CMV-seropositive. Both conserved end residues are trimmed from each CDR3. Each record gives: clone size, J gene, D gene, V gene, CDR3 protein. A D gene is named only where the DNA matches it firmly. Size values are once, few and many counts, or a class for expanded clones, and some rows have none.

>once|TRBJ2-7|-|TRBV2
ASSERSSLFGYEQY
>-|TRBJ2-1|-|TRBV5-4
ASSLDRAARPSEQF
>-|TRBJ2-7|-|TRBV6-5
ASREDGISYEQY
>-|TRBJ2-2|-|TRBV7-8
ASTHRGGVTGELF
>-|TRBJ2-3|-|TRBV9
ASSVASFGPDTQY
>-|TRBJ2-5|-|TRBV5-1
ASSLPPGTQY
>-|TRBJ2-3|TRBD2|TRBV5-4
ASSLLAVGTDTQY
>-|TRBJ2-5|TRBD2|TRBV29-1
SVEASSGRRETQY
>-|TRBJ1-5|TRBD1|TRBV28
ASSLVGGQGGLRPQH
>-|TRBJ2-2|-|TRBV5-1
ASSLGAIAVSGELF
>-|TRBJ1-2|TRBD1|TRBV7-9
SSSLLTGGVGYGYT
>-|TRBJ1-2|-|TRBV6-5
ASSSDRRYPNYGYT
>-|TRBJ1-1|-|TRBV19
ASSEGGKRTEAF
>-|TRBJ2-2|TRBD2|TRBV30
AWSGSGRGTGELF
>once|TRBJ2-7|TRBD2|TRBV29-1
SAVPGGGTGPEQY
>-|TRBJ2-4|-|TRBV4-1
ASSQAPEVAENIQY
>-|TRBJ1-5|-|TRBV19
ASSTTSNQPQH
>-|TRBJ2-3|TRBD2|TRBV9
ASSVEVGLAGGLDTQY
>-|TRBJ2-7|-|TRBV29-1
SVEGDSLNSYEQY
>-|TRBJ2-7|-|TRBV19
ASSPVYSEQY
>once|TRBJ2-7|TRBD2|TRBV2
ASSDLLAGVGGEQY
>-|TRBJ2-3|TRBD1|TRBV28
ASSPGQTGLPTQY
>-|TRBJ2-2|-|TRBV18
ASSPPRGWNTGELF